One and the same sample provided the 22 T cell receptor beta chains below, sequenced in a study of OX40 agonist ivuxolimab in advanced cancers. Measured with immunoSEQ multiplex PCR; TCRdb has only the in-frame clones, and not every one. In the table there are about 73,000 clones, over 80% of which are singletons. The sample in question was CD4+ or CD8+ T cells sorted from blood, obtained in a trial of the OX40 agonist ivuxolimab. The receptors were sampled from an adult with an advanced solid tumor such as melanoma, head and neck, liver or kidney cancer.

The chain combines TRBV18 with TRBJ1-1; no firm D call. Germline V CDR1 and CDR2: KGHSH, LQKENI. Trimming removed 3 bases at V and 5 bases at J, with 13 bases between. There are 14 residues in the CDR3. CDR3 in DNA: TGTGCCAGCTCACCCGTCGTGCCCGGGACTGAAGCTTTCTTT. This translates into CASSPVVPGTEAFF.

A word on this clone: The germline gene is not matched at one end of the junction; a read error may be the cause. The genes are TRBV7-7 and TRBJ2-5, with D possibly TRBD2 on 5 matching bases. Judging by the DNA end, TRBJ2-7 fits better; the J call may be wrong. The CDR3 extends over 14 amino acids. Germline V lookup: CDR1 SSHAT, CDR2 FNYEAQ (reference sequence). In DNA form, the CDR3 reads TGTGCTAGCAGCTCGGCCTACGGGATCTCCGAGCAGTACTTC. Translation: CASSSAYGISEQYF.

This clone is a singleton in its sample. CDR3 sequence (DNA): TGTGCCAGCAGTTTTGGCCCCGGACTCTGGGGGTTGTCCTACGAGCAGTACTTC. Protein product: CASSFGPGLWGLSYEQYF. The chain is built from TRBV28 and TRBJ2-7; D may match TRBD1 or TRBD2 (5 bases each). Germline loops: CDR1 MDHEN, CDR2 SYDVKM. The germline V and J ends were trimmed by 3 bases and 1 base, with 22 bases remaining between them. The CDR3 consists of 18 residues.

The chain combines TRBV18 with TRBJ1-4; tentative D call: TRBD1 (5 bases). The germline V and J ends were trimmed by 3 bases and 4 bases, with 15 bases remaining between them. The CDR3 covers 16 residues. Germline V gene data show CDR1 as KGHSH and CDR2 as LQKENI. This CDR3 reads CASSPLPGGDNEKLFF. DNA for the CDR3: TGTGCCAGCTCACCCCTTCCAGGAGGGGATAATGAAAAACTGTTTTTT.

This sequence joins TRBV5-4 and TRBJ1-3; D possibly corresponds to TRBD1 (5 bases). V lost 5 bases and J 3 bases, leaving 15 bases between the germline ends. The length of the CDR3 is 15 residues. Germline CDR1 SGHNT, CDR2 YYREEE (reference sequence). CDR3: CASRGLGDDGNTIYF. The CDR3 nucleotides are TGTGCCAGCAGAGGGCTGGGGGATGATGGAAACACCATATATTTT.

This chain connects TRBV19 to TRBJ2-7, with TRBD1 identical over 9 bases. The CDR3 length is 14 residues. Germline CDR1 and CDR2: LNHDA and SQIVND (reference sequence). Unmatched junction bases numbered 8, after V lost 4 bases and J lost 7 bases. The DNA for the CDR3 is TGTGCCAGTAGTAACCGGGACAGGGAAAGGGAGCAGTACTTC. The encoded protein is CASSNRDREREQYF.

DNA for the CDR3: TGTGCCAGCAGCTTGGGAGTCAATTTACAAGAGACCCAGTACTTC. This encodes CASSLGVNLQETQYF. The V call is TRBV5-6, the J call TRBJ2-5; D gene uncertain. The CDR3 runs 15 residues. The germline V gene encodes CDR1 SGHDT and CDR2 YYEEEE. Deletions cut 0 bases from V and 2 bases from J, with 11 bases between.

The V and J genes are TRBV4-1 and TRBJ2-5; TRBD2 aligns across 10 bases. CDR1 is MGHRA, CDR2 YSYEKL, per germline. V was clipped by 3 bases and J by 7 bases; unmatched bases: 11. The CDR3 is made up of 16 amino acids. The CDR3 protein is CASSQEGVSGRRTQYF. The CDR3 DNA sequence: TGCGCCAGCAGCCAGGAAGGAGTTAGCGGGAGGAGGACCCAGTACTTC.

The rearrangement links TRBV9 to TRBJ2-1, with D perhaps matching TRBD2 (5 bases). The V end was cut by 5 bases, the J end by 3 bases, with 21 bases between. Germline CDR1 reads SGDLS; CDR2 reads YYNGEE. This CDR3 region has 17 residues. The CDR3 region has the DNA TGTGCCAGCAGTCCCCGTCCAAGAGGGAAATTCTACAATGAGCAGTTCTTC. Translating gives CASSPRPRGKFYNEQFF.

V is TRBV28 and J is TRBJ1-4; D gene uncertain. V was shortened by 10 bases and J by 2 bases, with 11 bases between the two germline ends. Germline lookup yields CDR1 MDHEN and CDR2 SYDVKM. This CDR3 contains 13 residues. In DNA form, the CDR3 reads TGTGCCACCGCGGTGGGGACTAATGAAAAACTGTTTTTT. This codes for CATAVGTNEKLFF.

This chain connects TRBV28 to TRBJ2-5; no firm D call. The CDR3 is 12 amino acids. Germline loops: CDR1 MDHEN, CDR2 SYDVKM. The V end lost 6 bases, the J end lost 7 bases, and 12 bases lay between the germline ends. CDR3 loop: CASRSGPWTQYF. CDR3 bases: TGTGCCAGCAGAAGTGGCCCATGGACCCAGTACTTC.

This chain uses TRBV6-1 with TRBJ2-7, with a tentative D call TRBD2 (6 bases). Germline V gene lookup returns CDR1 MNHNS and CDR2 SASEGT. V was trimmed by 10 bases and J by 5 bases, leaving 12 bases between them. The CDR3 contains 11 residues. In nucleotides, the CDR3 is TGTGCCACCCGGGAGTTCCACGAGCAGTACTTC. Protein: CATREFHEQYF.

The chain links TRBV18 to TRBJ1-5, with TRBD1 matching 7 bases. Germline-derived CDR1 and CDR2 are KGHSH and LQKENI. The J segment lost 0 bases and the V segment lost 4 bases, leaving 6 bases of the junction unmatched. CDR3 size: 16 residues. The CDR3 protein is CASSLYGTDSNQPQHF. The CDR3 bases are TGTGCCAGCTCACTTTACGGGACAGATAGCAATCAGCCCCAGCATTTT.

The CDR3 DNA follows: TGTGCCAGTAGTAACCGATGGACAGGGGACATCCAAGAGACCCAGTACTTC. This codes for CASSNRWTGDIQETQYF. J is TRBJ2-5 and V is TRBV19, with 9 bases fitting TRBD1. The V gene end was trimmed by 4 bases and the J gene end by 1 base; junction bases not matched to a gene: 10. The CDR3 has 17 residues. Looked up from germline, CDR1 is LNHDA and CDR2 is SQIVND (reference sequence). Combining the CDR3 with reference TRBV19 and TRBJ2-5 gives the whole variable domain DGGITQSPKYLFRKEGQNVTLSCEQNLNHDAMYWYRQDPGQGLRLIYYSQIVNDFQKGDIAEGYSVSREKKESFPLTVTSAQKNPTAFYLCASSNRWTGDIQETQYFGPGTRLLVL.

The V and J genes are TRBV5-4 and TRBJ2-3, with TRBD2 matching over 9 bases. The trim removed 4 bases at V and 4 bases at J, leaving 10 bases unmatched. Germline V gene data show CDR1 as SGHNT and CDR2 as YYREEE (reference sequence). The CDR3 is 16 residues long. The CDR3: CASSGGSGRISDTQYF. The CDR3 bases are TGTGCCAGCAGCGGCGGAAGCGGGAGGATCTCAGATACGCAGTATTTT.

This clone has just a few counts. V and J are TRBV18 and TRBJ2-7; no clear D gene. Germline assignment: CDR1 KGHSH and CDR2 LQKENI. The ends were cut back, 1 base at V and 0 bases at J, with 10 bases in the middle. This CDR3 has 15 amino acids. The CDR3 region has the DNA TGTGCCAGCTCACCACGCCCAGCTAGCTCCTACGAGCAGTACTTC. Protein sequence: CASSPRPASSYEQYF.

The chain uses TRBV10-2 and TRBJ2-7; 11 bases line up with TRBD2. The CDR3 extends over 16 amino acids. V lost 6 bases, J lost 1 base, and 8 bases stayed unmatched. The V gene's germline CDR1 is WSHSY and CDR2 SAAADI. The CDR3 nucleotides read TGCGCCAGCAGAGATACTAGCGGGAGAAGGTCCTACGAGCAGTACTTC. This gives the protein CASRDTSGRRSYEQYF.

The rearrangement links TRBV28 to TRBJ1-2; the D is unclear. Germline loops: CDR1 MDHEN, CDR2 SYDVKM. With 4 bases removed from V and 3 bases from J, the gap between germline ends came to 18 bases. CDR3 size: 16 residues. CDR3 loop: CASSSPVRSGYYGYTF. In DNA, the CDR3 is TGTGCCAGCAGTTCCCCCGTCCGTTCGGGGTACTATGGCTACACCTTC.

This chain uses TRBV10-1 with TRBJ2-5; 7 positions agree with TRBD1. CDR3 length: 16 amino acids. Germline CDR1 and CDR2: WNHNN and SYGVQD (reference sequence). V gave up 3 bases and J gave up 0 bases; unmatched junction bases: 7. CDR3 loop: CASSDKGTENQETQYF. As DNA, the CDR3 is TGCGCCAGCAGTGATAAAGGGACAGAGAACCAAGAGACCCAGTACTTC.

This clone showed up just a few times. This chain links TRBV28 with TRBJ1-3; D unclear. The CDR3 extends over 14 amino acids. CDR1 and CDR2 (germline): MDHEN, SYDVKM. Trimming pared 7 bases from V and 0 bases from J, leaving 10 bases between. CDR3 sequence reads: CASTGPNSGNTIYF. CDR3 coding DNA: TGTGCCAGCACAGGCCCTAACTCTGGAAACACCATATATTTT. Full variable domain (outside the CDR3, taken from reference TRBV28 and TRBJ1-3): DVKVTQSSRYLVKRTGEKVFLECVQDMDHENMFWYRQDPGLGLRLIYFSYDVKMKEKGDIPEGYSVSREKKERFSLILESASTNQTSMYLCASTGPNSGNTIYFGEGSWLTVV.

V and J are TRBV10-3 and TRBJ2-2; weak D call: TRBD1 (6 bases). V was clipped by 0 bases and J by 6 bases, with 11 bases between them. This CDR3 comprises 15 residues. Germline assignment: CDR1 ENHRY and CDR2 SYGVKD. CDR3 amino acids: CAISESTGYPGELFF. The CDR3 bases are TGTGCCATCAGTGAGTCCACAGGGTACCCCGGGGAGCTGTTTTTT.

The CDR3 DNA reads as TGCAGCGTTGAAGAAAACCTAGCCAAAAACATTCAGTACTTC. It translates to CSVEENLAKNIQYF. This chain uses TRBV29-1 with TRBJ2-4; D unclear. CDR3 length equals 14 residues. V lost 0 bases and J lost 0, with 6 bases in between. Germline CDR1 reads SQVTM; CDR2 reads ANQGSEA.